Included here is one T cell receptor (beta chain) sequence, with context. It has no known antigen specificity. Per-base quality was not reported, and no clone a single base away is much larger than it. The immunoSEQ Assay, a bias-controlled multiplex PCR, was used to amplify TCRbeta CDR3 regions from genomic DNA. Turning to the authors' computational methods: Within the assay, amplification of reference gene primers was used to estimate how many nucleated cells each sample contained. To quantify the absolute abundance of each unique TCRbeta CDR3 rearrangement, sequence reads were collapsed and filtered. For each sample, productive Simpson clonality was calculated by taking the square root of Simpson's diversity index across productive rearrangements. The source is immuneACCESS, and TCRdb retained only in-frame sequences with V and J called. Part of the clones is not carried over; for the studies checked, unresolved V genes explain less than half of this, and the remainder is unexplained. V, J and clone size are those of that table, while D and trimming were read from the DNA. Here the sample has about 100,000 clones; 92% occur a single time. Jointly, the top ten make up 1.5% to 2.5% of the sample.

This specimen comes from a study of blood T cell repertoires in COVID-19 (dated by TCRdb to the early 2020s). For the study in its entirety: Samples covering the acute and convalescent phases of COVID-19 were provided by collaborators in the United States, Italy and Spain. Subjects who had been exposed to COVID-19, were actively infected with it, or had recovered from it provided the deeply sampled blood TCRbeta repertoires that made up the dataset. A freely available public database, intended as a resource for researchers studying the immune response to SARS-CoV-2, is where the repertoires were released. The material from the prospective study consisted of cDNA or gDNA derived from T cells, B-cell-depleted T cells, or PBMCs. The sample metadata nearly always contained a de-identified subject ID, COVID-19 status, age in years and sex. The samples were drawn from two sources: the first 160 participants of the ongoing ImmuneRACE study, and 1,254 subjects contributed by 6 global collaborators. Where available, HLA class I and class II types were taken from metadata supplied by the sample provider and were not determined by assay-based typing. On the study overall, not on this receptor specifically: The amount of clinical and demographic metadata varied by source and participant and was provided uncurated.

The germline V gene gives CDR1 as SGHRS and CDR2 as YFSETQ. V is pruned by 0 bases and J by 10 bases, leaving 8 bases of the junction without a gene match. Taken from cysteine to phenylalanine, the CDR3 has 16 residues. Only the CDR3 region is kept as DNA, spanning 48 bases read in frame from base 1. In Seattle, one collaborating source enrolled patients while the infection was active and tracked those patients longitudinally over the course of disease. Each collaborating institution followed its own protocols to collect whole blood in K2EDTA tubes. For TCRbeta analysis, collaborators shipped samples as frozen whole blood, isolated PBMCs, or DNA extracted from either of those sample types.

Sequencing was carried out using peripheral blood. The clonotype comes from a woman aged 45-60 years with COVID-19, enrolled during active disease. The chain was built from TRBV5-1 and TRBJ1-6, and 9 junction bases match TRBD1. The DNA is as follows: TGCGCCAGCAGCTTGGGGGGGACAGGGTCGCTATCACCCCTCCACTTT. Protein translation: CASSLGGTGSLSPLHF.